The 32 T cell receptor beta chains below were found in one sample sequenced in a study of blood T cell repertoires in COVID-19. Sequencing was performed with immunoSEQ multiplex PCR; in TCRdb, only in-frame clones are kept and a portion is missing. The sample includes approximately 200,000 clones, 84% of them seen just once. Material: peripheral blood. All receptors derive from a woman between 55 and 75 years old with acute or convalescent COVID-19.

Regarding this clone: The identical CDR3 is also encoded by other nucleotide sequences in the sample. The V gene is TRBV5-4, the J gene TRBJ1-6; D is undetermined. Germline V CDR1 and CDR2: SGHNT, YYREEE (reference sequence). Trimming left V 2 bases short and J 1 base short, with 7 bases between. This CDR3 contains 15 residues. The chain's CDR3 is CASSLRGSYNSPLHF. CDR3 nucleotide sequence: TGTGCCAGCAGCTTACGGGGTTCCTATAATTCACCCCTCCACTTT. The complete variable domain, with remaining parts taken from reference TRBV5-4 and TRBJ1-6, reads ETGVTQSPTHLIKTRGQQVTLRCSSQSGHNTVSWYQQALGQGPQFIFQYYREEENGRGNFPPRFSGLQFPNYSSELNVNALELDDSALYLCASSLRGSYNSPLHFGNGTRLTVT.

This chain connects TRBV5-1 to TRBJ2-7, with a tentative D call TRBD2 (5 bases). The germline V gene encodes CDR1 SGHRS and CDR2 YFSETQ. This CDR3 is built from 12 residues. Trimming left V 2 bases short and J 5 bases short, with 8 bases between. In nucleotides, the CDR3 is TGCGCCAGCAGCTTTTTCGGGGACGAGCAGTACTTC. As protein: CASSFFGDEQYF.

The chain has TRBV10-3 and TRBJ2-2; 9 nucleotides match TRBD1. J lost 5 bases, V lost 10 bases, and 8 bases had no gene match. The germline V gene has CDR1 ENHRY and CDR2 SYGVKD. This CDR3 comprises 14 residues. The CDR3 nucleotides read TGTGCCACCCGGGACAGGGTGGGAACCGGGGAGCTGTTTTTT. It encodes CATRDRVGTGELFF.

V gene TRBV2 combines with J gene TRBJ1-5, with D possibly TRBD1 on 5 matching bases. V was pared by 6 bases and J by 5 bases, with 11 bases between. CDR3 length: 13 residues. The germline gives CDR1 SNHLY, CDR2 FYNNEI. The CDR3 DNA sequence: TGTGCCAGCAGCAGGTGGGGGGATCAGCCCCAGCATTTT. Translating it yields CASSRWGDQPQHF.

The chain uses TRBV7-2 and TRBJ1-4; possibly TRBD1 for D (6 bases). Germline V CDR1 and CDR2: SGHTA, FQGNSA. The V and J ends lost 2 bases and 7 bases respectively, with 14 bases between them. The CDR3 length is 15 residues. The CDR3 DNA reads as TGTGCCAGCAGCTTACAAGCAGGGGTCGGTGAAAAACTGTTTTTT. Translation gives CASSLQAGVGEKLFF.

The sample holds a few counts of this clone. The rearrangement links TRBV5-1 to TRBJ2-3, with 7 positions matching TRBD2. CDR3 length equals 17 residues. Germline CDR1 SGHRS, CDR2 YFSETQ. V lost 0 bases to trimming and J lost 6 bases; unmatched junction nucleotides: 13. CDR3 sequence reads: CASSLAYSGGGMDTQYF. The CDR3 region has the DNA TGCGCCAGCAGCTTGGCTTACTCGGGGGGAGGGATGGATACGCAGTATTTT.

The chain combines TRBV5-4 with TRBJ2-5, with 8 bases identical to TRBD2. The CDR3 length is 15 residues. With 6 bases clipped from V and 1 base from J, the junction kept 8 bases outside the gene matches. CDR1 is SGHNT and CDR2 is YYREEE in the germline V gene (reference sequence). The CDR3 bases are TGTGCCAGCACCCCAGACGGGACTAGCCAAGAGACCCAGTACTTC. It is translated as CASTPDGTSQETQYF.

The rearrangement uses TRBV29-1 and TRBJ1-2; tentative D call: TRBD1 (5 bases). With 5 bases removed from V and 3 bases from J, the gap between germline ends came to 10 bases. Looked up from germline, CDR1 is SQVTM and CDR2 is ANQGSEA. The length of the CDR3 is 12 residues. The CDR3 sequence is CSVTRGDYGYTF. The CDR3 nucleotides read TGCAGCGTTACTCGGGGGGACTATGGCTACACCTTC.

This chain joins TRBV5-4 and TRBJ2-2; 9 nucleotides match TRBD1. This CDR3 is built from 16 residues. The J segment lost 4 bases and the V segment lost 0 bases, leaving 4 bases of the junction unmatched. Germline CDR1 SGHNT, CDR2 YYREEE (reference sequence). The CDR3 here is CASSLANRGPTGELFF. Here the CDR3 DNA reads TGTGCCAGCAGCTTGGCGAACAGGGGGCCCACCGGGGAGCTGTTTTTT.

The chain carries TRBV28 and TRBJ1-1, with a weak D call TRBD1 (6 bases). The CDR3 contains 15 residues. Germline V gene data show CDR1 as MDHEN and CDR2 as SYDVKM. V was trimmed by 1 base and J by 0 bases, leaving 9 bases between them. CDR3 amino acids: CASSLFAGVNTEAFF. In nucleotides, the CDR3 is TGTGCCAGCAGTTTATTCGCAGGGGTGAACACTGAAGCTTTCTTT.

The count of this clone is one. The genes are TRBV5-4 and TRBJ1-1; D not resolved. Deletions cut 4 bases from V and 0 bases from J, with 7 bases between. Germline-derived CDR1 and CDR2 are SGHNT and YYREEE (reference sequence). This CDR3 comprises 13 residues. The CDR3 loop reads CASSTGVNTEAFF. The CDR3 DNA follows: TGTGCCAGCAGCACCGGAGTGAACACTGAAGCTTTCTTT. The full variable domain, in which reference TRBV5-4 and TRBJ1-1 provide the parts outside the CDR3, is ETGVTQSPTHLIKTRGQQVTLRCSSQSGHNTVSWYQQALGQGPQFIFQYYREEENGRGNFPPRFSGLQFPNYSSELNVNALELDDSALYLCASSTGVNTEAFFGQGTRLTVV.

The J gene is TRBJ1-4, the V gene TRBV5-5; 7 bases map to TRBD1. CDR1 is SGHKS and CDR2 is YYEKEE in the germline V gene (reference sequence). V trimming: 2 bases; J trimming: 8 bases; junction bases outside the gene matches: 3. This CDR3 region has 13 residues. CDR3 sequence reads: CASSFGTVEKLFF. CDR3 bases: TGTGCCAGCAGCTTCGGGACAGTAGAAAAACTGTTTTTT.

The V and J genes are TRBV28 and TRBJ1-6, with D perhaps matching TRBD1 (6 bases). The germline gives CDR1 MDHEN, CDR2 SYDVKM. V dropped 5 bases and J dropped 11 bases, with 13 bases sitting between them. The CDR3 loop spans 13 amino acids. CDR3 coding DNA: TGTGCCAGCAGTCTACAGGGTGGGGCACCCCTCCACTTT. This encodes CASSLQGGAPLHF.

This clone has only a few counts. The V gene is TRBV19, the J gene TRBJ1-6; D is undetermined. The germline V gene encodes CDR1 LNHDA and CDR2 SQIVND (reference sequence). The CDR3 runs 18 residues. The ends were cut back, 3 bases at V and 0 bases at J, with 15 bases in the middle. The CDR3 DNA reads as TGTGCCAGTAGTATCCTCCACAGTCATAGCTCCTATAATTCACCCCTCCACTTT. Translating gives CASSILHSHSSYNSPLHF.

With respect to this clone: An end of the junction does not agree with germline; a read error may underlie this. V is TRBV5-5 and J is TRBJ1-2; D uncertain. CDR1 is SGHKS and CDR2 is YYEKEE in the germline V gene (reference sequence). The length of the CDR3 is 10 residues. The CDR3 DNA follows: TGTGCCAGCGGCTTAGAGGGCTACACCTTC. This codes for CASGLEGYTF.

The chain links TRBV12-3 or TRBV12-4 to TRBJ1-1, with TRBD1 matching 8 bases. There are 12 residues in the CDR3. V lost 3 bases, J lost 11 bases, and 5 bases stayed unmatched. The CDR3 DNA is TGTGCCAGCAGTTTGACAGGGGACGAGGCTTTCTTT. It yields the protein CASSLTGDEAFF.

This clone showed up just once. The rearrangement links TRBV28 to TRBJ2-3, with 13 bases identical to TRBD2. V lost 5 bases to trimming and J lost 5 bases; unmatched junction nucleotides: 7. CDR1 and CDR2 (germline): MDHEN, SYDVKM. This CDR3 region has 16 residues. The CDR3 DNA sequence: TGTGCCAGCAGTCCCACTAGCGGGGGGGCTAGAGATACGCAGTATTTT. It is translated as CASSPTSGGARDTQYF.

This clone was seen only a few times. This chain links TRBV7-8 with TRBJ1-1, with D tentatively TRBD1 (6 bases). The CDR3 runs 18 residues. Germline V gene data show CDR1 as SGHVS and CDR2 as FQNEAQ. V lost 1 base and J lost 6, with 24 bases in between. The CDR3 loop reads CASSLERVFASRGSEAFF. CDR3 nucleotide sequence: TGTGCCAGCAGCTTAGAAAGGGTATTCGCCTCGAGGGGGTCTGAAGCTTTCTTT.

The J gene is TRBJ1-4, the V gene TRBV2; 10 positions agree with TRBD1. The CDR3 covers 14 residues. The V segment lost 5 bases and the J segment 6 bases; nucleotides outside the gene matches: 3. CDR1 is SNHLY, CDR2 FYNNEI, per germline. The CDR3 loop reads CASSLTGGHEKLFF. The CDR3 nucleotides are TGTGCCAGCAGTTTGACAGGGGGCCATGAAAAACTGTTTTTT.

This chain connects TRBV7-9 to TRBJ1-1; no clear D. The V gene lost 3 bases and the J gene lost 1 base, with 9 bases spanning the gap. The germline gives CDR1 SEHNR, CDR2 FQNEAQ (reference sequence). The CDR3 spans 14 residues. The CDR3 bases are TGTGCCAGCAGCTTGGACTGGGAGAACACTGAAGCTTTCTTT. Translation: CASSLDWENTEAFF.

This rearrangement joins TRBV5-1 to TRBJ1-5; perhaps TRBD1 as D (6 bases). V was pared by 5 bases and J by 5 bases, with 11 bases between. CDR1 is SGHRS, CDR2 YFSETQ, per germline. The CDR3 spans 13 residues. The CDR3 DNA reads TGCGCCAGCAGGGAGGACAGCCATCAGCCCCAGCATTTT. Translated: CASREDSHQPQHF.

The chain's CDR3 is CASSLQPGGNTDTQYF. The CDR3 DNA is TGCGCCAGCAGCCTACAACCGGGAGGTAACACAGATACGCAGTATTTT. V usage is TRBV5-1 and J usage is TRBJ2-3, with 7 nucleotides matching TRBD2. With 4 bases clipped from V and 2 bases from J, the junction kept 10 bases outside the gene matches. Germline loops: CDR1 SGHRS, CDR2 YFSETQ. This CDR3 region has 16 residues.

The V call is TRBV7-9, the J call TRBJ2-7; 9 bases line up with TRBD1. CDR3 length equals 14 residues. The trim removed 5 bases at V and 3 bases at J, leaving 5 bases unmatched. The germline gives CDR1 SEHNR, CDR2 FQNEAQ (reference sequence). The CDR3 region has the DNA TGTGCCAGCAGCGCGGGACAGGGAGACTACGAGCAGTACTTC. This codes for CASSAGQGDYEQYF.

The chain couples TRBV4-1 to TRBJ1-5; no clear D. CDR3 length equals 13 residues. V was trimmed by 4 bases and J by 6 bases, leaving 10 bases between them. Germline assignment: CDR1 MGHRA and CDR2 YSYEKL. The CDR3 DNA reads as TGCGCCAGCAGCCTAGATCTCTTTCAGCCCCAGCATTTT. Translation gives CASSLDLFQPQHF.

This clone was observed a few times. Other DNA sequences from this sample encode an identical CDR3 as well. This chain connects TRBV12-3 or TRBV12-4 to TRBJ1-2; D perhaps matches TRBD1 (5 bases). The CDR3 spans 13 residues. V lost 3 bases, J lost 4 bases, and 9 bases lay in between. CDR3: CASSFGGTYGYTF. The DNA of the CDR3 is TGTGCCAGCAGTTTCGGGGGTACCTATGGCTACACCTTC.

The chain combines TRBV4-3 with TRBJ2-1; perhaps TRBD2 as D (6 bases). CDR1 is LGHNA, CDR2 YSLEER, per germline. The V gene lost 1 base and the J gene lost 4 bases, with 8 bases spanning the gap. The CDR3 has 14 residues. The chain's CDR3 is CASSQADYYNEQFF. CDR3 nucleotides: TGCGCCAGCAGCCAAGCGGACTATTACAATGAGCAGTTCTTC.

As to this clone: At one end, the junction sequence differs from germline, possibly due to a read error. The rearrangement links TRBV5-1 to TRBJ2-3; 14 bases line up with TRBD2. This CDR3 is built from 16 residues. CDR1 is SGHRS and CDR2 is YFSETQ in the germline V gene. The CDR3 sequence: CASSRTSGGNTYTQYF. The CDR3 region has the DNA TGCGCCAGCAGCAGGACTAGCGGGGGGAACACATATACGCAGTATTTT.

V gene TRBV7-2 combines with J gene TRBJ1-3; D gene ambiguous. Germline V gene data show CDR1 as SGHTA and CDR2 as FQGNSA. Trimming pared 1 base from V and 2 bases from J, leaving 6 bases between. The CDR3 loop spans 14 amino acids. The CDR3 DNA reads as TGTGCCAGCAGCTTAGTGACAACTGGAAACACCATATATTTT. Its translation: CASSLVTTGNTIYF.

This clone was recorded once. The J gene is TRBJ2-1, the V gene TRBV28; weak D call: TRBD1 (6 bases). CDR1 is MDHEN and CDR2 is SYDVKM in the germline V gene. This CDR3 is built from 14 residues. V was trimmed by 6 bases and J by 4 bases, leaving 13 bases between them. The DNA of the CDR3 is TGTGCCAGCAGCCGAAACGGACAGTACAATGAGCAGTTCTTC. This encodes CASSRNGQYNEQFF. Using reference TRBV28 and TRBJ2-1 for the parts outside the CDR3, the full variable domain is DVKVTQSSRYLVKRTGEKVFLECVQDMDHENMFWYRQDPGLGLRLIYFSYDVKMKEKGDIPEGYSVSREKKERFSLILESASTNQTSMYLCASSRNGQYNEQFFGPGTRLTVL.

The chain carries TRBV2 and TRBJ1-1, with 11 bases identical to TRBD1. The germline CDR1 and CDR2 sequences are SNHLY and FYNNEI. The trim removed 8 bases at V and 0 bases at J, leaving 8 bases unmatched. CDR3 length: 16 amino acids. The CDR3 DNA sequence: TGTGCCAGCTTGGGGGGACAGGGGGTTATGAACACTGAAGCTTTCTTT. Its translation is CASLGGQGVMNTEAFF.

The CDR3 sequence is CASSQASTGLGNSPLHF. The CDR3 coding sequence is TGTGCCAGCAGCCAGGCTTCGACAGGGCTTGGTAATTCACCCCTCCACTTT. The chain employs TRBV7-8 and TRBJ1-6; TRBD1 aligns across 7 bases. The germline V gene encodes CDR1 SGHVS and CDR2 FQNEAQ. The CDR3 length is 17 residues. V lost 5 bases and J lost 6; bases outside the gene matches: 13.

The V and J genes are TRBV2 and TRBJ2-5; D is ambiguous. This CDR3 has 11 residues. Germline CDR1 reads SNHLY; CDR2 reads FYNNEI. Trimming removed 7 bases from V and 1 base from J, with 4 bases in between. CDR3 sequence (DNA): TGTGCCAGCACCGTCCAAGAGACCCAGTACTTC. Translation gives CASTVQETQYF.